Sequencing of this T cell receptor beta chain was carried out in a study of T cell responses to AZD1222 COVID-19 vaccine. The CDR3 spans 11 residues. The V gene lost 7 bases and the J gene lost 8 bases, with 11 bases spanning the gap. CDR1 is DFQATT and CDR2 is SNEGSKA in the germline V gene (reference sequence). TCRdb's copy holds only in-frame clones and misses some; the assay was immunoSEQ multiplex PCR. The data show some 110,000 clones, more than 80% seen once. This chain connects TRBV20-1 to TRBJ1-4, with no clear D. This specimen consisted of peripheral blood, obtained 28 days after the second AZD1222 dose. The TCR sequence derives from an adult who received the AZD1222 COVID-19 vaccine. CDR3 in amino acids: CSVHWVEKLFF. As DNA, the CDR3 is TGCAGTGTGCATTGGGTCGAAAAACTGTTTTTT.